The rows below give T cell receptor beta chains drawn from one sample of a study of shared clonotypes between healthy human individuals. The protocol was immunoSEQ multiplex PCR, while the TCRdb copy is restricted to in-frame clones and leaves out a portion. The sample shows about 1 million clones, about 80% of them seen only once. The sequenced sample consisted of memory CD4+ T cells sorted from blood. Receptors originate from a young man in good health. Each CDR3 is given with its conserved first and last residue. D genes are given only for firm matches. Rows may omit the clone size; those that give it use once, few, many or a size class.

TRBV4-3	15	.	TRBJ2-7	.	CASSPVVTRGPEQYF	TGCGCCAGCAGCCCCGTGGTGACCAGGGGACCCGAGCAGTACTTC
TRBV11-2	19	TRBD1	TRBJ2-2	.	CASRQSAAMGQGNTGELFF	TGTGCCAGCAGGCAATCCGCGGCGATGGGACAGGGGAATACCGGGGAGCTGTTTTTT
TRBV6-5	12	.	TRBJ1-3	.	CASGSSGNTIYF	TGTGCCAGCGGAAGCTCTGGAAACACCATATATTTT
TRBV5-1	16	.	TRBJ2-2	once	CASSLTSYANTGELFF	TGCGCCAGCAGCTTGACATCATATGCGAACACCGGGGAGCTGTTTTTT
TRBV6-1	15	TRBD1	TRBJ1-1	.	CASSGGQAGNTEAFF	TGTGCCAGCAGTGGAGGACAGGCGGGGAACACTGAAGCTTTCTTT
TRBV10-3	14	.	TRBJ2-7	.	CATRNSDRFHEQYF	TGTGCCACCAGGAACTCTGACAGGTTCCACGAGCAGTACTTC
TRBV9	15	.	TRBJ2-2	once	CASSVGTKSAGELFF	TGTGCCAGCAGCGTAGGGACCAAATCAGCCGGGGAGCTGTTTTTT
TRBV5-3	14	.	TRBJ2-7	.	CARSLSGPNYEQYF	TGTGCCAGAAGCTTGTCGGGGCCGAACTACGAGCAGTACTTC
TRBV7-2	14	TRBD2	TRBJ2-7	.	CASSPLAGSYEQYF	TGTGCCAGCAGCCCCCTAGCGGGGTCCTACGAGCAGTACTTC
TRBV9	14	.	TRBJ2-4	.	CASSLGPSKNIQYF	TGTGCCAGCAGCCTGGGTCCTAGCAAAAACATTCAGTACTTC
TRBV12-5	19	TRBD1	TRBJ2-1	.	CASGHRDRVWLGGISEQFF	TGTGCTAGTGGTCACCGGGACAGGGTGTGGCTAGGGGGTATCAGTGAGCAGTTCTTC
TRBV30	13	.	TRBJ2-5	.	CAWSVAAHGTQYF	TGTGCCTGGAGTGTGGCCGCTCACGGGACCCAGTACTTC
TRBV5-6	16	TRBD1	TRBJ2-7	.	CASSYSPGQQAYEQYF	TGTGCCAGCAGCTACAGTCCGGGACAGCAAGCCTACGAGCAGTACTTC
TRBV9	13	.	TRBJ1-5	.	CASSVGESQPQHF	TGTGCCAGCAGCGTAGGTGAGAGTCAGCCCCAGCATTTT
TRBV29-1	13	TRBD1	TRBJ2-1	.	CSDVGQGVGEQFF	TGCAGCGACGTGGGACAGGGGGTGGGTGAGCAGTTCTTC
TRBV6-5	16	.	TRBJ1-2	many	CASSYRRVWSNYGYTF	TGTGCCAGCAGTTACCGTCGGGTCTGGTCTAACTATGGCTACACCTTC
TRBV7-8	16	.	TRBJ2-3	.	CASSYRDSLRTDTQYF	TGTGCCAGCAGCTATAGGGACTCCCTCCGCACAGATACGCAGTATTTT
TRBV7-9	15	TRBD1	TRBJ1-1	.	CASEYVDRGGTEAFF	TGTGCCAGCGAATACGTGGACAGGGGAGGCACTGAAGCTTTCTTT
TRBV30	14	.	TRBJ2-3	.	CAWTQGSTTDTQYF	TGTGCCTGGACCCAGGGGTCTACCACAGATACGCAGTATTTT
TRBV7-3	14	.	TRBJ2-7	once	CASSPGHPSYEQYF	TGTGCCAGCAGCCCCGGACACCCCTCCTACGAGCAGTACTTC
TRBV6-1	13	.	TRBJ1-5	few	CASSEARRQPQHF	TGTGCCAGCAGTGAAGCTAGAAGACAGCCCCAGCATTTT
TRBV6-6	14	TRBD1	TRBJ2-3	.	CASRFEGATDTQYF	TGTGCCAGCAGATTTGAGGGGGCCACAGATACGCAGTATTTT
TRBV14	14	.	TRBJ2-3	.	CASSQDLVGNTQYF	TGTGCCAGCAGCCAAGATTTAGTAGGGAATACGCAGTATTTT
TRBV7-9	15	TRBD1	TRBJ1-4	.	CASSFGTATNEKLFF	TGTGCCAGCAGCTTCGGGACAGCAACTAATGAAAAACTGTTTTTT
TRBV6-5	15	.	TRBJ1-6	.	CASSYSTELNSPLHF	TGTGCCAGCAGTTACTCCACCGAACTTAATTCACCCCTCCACTTT
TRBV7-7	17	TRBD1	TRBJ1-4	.	CASILWDRFATNEKLFF	TGTGCTAGCATCCTATGGGACAGATTTGCAACTAATGAAAAACTGTTTTTT
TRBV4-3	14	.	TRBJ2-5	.	CASSQRAGGETQYF	TGCGCCAGCAGCCAACGAGCGGGTGGAGAGACCCAGTACTTC
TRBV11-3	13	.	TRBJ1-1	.	CASSLQTNTEAFF	TGTGCCAGCAGCTTACAGACGAACACTGAAGCTTTCTTT
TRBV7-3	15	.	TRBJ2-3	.	CASSRTSAGTDTQYF	TGTGCCAGCAGCCGGACATCCGCGGGGACAGATACGCAGTATTTT
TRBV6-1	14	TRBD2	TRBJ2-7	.	CASSQAGGSYEQYF	TGTGCCAGCAGTCAAGCGGGAGGCTCCTACGAGCAGTACTTC
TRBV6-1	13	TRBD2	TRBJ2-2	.	CASSGRGTGELFF	TGTGCCAGCAGCGGGAGGGGGACGGGCGAGCTGTTTTTT